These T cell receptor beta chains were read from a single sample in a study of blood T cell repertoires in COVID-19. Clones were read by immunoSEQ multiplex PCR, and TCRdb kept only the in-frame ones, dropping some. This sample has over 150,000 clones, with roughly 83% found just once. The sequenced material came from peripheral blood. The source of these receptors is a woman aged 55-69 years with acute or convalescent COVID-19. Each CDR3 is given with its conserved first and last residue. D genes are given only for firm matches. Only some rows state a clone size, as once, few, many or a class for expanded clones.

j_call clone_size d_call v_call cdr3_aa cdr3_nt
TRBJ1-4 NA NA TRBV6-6 CASSYGRGGTNEKLFF TGTGCCAGCAGTTACGGAAGGGGGGGGACTAATGAAAAACTGTTTTTT
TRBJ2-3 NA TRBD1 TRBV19 CASSTGQGGQYF TGTGCCAGTAGTACGGGACAGGGCGGGCAGTATTTT
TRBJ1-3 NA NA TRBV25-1 CASTLSGNTIYF TGTGCCAGCACTCTCTCTGGAAACACCATATATTTT
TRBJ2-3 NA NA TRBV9 CASSQGSRGTDTQYF TGTGCCAGCAGCCAGGGGTCGAGGGGCACAGATACGCAGTATTTT
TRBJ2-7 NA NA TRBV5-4 CASTVLDLDHEQYF TGTGCCAGCACCGTACTAGACTTGGACCACGAGCAGTACTTC
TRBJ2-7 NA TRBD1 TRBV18 CASSHGQESSYEQYF TGTGCCAGCTCTCACGGACAGGAGAGCTCCTACGAGCAGTACTTC
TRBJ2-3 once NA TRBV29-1 CSTHQGVTDTQYF TGCAGCACCCATCAAGGGGTCACAGATACGCAGTATTTT
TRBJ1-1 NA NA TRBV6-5 CASSSPARGPTEAFF TGTGCCAGCAGTTCCCCCGCTAGAGGGCCCACTGAAGCTTTCTTT
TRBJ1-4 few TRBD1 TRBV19 CASRDRGLDEKLFF TGTGCCAGTAGGGACAGGGGATTGGATGAAAAACTGTTTTTT
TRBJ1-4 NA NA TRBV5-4 CASSSLLGRPNEKLFF TGTGCCAGCAGCTCGCTCCTTGGGAGGCCTAATGAAAAACTGTTTTTT
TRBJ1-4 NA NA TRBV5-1 CASSLVLNEKLFF TGCGCCAGCAGCTTGGTACTTAATGAAAAACTGTTTTTT
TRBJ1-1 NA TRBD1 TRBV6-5 CASSLQGAQNQAFF TGTGCCAGCAGTCTACAGGGGGCGCAAAATCAAGCTTTCTTT
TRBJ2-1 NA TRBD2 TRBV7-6 CASSSSSGGAWYNEQFF TGTGCCAGCAGCTCCAGTAGCGGGGGGGCTTGGTACAATGAGCAGTTCTTC
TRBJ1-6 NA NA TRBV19 CASREQIRGRVSPLHF TGTGCCAGTAGGGAACAGATTCGGGGGAGAGTATCACCCCTCCACTTT
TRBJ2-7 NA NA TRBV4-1 CASSLTEDGVYEQYF TGCGCCAGCAGCCTCACGGAGGACGGAGTTTACGAGCAGTACTTC
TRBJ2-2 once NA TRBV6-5 CASRGLQNTGELFF TGTGCCAGCAGGGGACTCCAAAACACCGGGGAGCTGTTTTTT
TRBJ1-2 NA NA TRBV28 CASNQGGNNYGYTF TGTGCCAGCAATCAGGGAGGGAATAACTATGGCTACACCTTC
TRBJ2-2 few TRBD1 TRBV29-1 CSVGLQGEITGELFF TGCAGCGTAGGGTTACAGGGGGAAATAACCGGGGAGCTGTTTTTT
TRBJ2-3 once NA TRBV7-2 CASSFPTGGETDTQYF TGTGCCAGCAGCTTTCCGACAGGTGGGGAGACAGATACGCAGTATTTT
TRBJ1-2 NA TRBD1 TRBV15 CATSQGGTGNYGYTF TGTGCCACCAGCCAGGGGGGAACCGGAAACTATGGCTACACCTTC
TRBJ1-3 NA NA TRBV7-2 CASSLGGERSGNTIYF TGTGCCAGCAGCTTAGGGGGGGAGAGATCTGGAAACACCATATATTTT
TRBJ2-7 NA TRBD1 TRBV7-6 CASVEDRGPYEQYF TGTGCCAGCGTTGAAGACAGGGGCCCCTACGAGCAGTACTTC
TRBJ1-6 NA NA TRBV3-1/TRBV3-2 CASSQDAGNSPLHF TGTGCCAGCAGCCAAGATGCAGGGAATTCACCCCTCCACTTT
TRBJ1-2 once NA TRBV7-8 CASSPSAAAAYGYTF TGTGCCAGCAGCCCCTCGGCGGCAGCAGCTTATGGCTACACCTTC
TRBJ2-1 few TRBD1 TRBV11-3 CASSLGQGWGSYNEQFF TGTGCCAGCAGCTTGGGACAGGGATGGGGCTCCTACAATGAGCAGTTCTTC
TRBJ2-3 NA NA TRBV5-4 CASSQGTGGADTQYF TGTGCCAGCAGCCAAGGGACTGGGGGAGCGGATACGCAGTATTTT
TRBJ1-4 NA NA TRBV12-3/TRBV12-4 CASRIQAVEKLFF TGTGCCAGCAGAATACAGGCAGTTGAAAAACTGTTTTTT
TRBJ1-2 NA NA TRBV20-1 CSVDRYYGYTF TGCAGTGTTGACAGATACTATGGCTACACCTTC
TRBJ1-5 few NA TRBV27 CASSLLGGNQPQHF TGTGCCAGCAGTTTATTAGGGGGAAATCAGCCCCAGCATTTT
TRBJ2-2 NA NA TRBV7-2 CASSVLSSANTGELFF TGTGCCAGCAGCGTATTATCTAGTGCGAACACCGGGGAGCTGTTTTTT
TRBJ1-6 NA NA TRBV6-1 CASREGHYNSPLHF TGTGCCAGCAGGGAAGGGCACTATAATTCACCCCTCCACTTT
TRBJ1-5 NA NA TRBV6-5 CASRQVLNQPQHF TGTGCCAGCCGACAGGTATTGAATCAGCCCCAGCATTTT
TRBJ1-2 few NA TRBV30 CASGGGYGYTF TGTGCCTCCGGGGGGGGCTATGGCTACACCTTC
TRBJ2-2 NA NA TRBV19 CASSPRIVSGELFF TGTGCCAGTAGTCCTCGAATAGTTTCCGGGGAGCTGTTTTTT
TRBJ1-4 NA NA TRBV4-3 CASSQSHRAGEKLFF TGCGCCAGCAGCCAAAGTCACAGGGCTGGGGAAAAACTGTTTTTT
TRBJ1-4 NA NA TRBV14 CASSQVEGATNEKLFF TGTGCCAGCAGCCAAGTGGAAGGAGCAACTAATGAAAAACTGTTTTTT
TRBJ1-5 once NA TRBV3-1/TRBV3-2 CASSQDRSQPQHF TGTGCCAGCAGCCAAGATCGTAGCCAGCCCCAGCATTTT
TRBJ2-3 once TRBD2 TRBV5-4 CASSPLTSSGGRDTQYF TGTGCCAGCAGCCCACTTACTTCTAGCGGGGGGAGGGATACGCAGTATTTT
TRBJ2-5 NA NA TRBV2 CASSPRGETQYF TGTGCCAGCAGCCCTCGGGGGGAGACCCAGTACTTC
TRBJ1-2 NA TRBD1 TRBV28 CASSLRTGYGYTF TGTGCCAGCAGTCTCCGGACAGGGTATGGCTACACCTTC
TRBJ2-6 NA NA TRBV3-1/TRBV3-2 CASSHYYPSGANVLTF TGTGCCAGCAGCCACTACTACCCGTCTGGGGCCAACGTCCTGACTTTC
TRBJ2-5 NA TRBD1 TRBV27 CASSHRDRGDAQETQYF TGTGCCAGCAGTCACCGGGACAGGGGGGATGCTCAAGAGACCCAGTACTTC